This record covers a single TCR beta chain. Antigen specificity is unknown. The source of the sample is a study of T cell responses to AZD1222 COVID-19 vaccine. Study-wide results and caveats: A mostly white British donor set with more females was recruited, and clonal diversity was possibly underestimated.

The germline CDR1 and CDR2 sequences are SGDLS and YYNGEE. V lost 4 bases to trimming and J lost 6 bases; unmatched junction nucleotides: 7. CDR3 length equals 13 residues. Repertoires were generated with immunoSEQ multiplex PCR, while TCRdb's copy carries only in-frame clones and drops some. This sample has some 110,000 clones, with about 89% found just once. Sequencing was performed on peripheral blood, taken 28 days after the second AZD1222 dose. This receptor was obtained from an adult who received the AZD1222 COVID-19 vaccine. V is TRBV9 and J is TRBJ2-7, with 7 bases identical to TRBD1. The CDR3: CASSQTGWVEQYF. The CDR3 DNA reads as TGTGCCAGCAGCCAGACAGGGTGGGTCGAGCAGTACTTC.